These T cell receptor beta chains were read from a single sample in a study of human T cells and chemical hapten exposure. TCRdb fed the RACE reads into MiXCR, producing one record per CDR3 protein. The profile shows 79,000 or so distinct CDR3 sequences, around 30% of them singletons. The material was whole blood, obtained in connection with sensitization to the hapten diphenylcyclopropenone (DPC). Every receptor here comes from a man in his forties or fifties with alopecia areata. Some clones in this sample may be carry-over from other donors' samples. Each CDR3 is given without its conserved first and last residue. D genes are given only for firm matches. For some rows the clone size is stated as once, few or many, or as a class when expanded; others skip it.

.,TRBV6-2/TRBV6-3,TRBD2,TRBJ2-1,ASSYPGLAYNEQF
few,TRBV20-1,TRBD1,TRBJ1-1,SAQDRGLMNTEAF
few,TRBV28,TRBD2,TRBJ2-3,ASRRAGGTDTQY
few,TRBV12-3/TRBV12-4,TRBD2,TRBJ2-3,ASSPGTSGTDTQY
few,TRBV20-1,TRBD1,TRBJ1-5,SALQGVNSNQPQH
.,TRBV28,.,TRBJ1-5,ASSPFQSNQPQH
.,TRBV6-6,TRBD1,TRBJ2-7,ASNNRGRSYEQY
once,TRBV5-4,.,TRBJ2-2,ASRPPGNTGELF
few,TRBV5-8,.,TRBJ2-7,ASSPGRGGGAYEQY
.,TRBV7-2,TRBD1,TRBJ1-6,ASSQQGDSPLH
few,TRBV28,TRBD1,TRBJ1-4,ASTGGAGEKLF
.,TRBV20-1,TRBD2,TRBJ2-3,SAEGTTGSTDTQY
.,TRBV19,TRBD2,TRBJ2-1,ASSIRGRARDEQF
few,TRBV12-3/TRBV12-4,TRBD2,TRBJ2-1,ASSQLATALRDEQF